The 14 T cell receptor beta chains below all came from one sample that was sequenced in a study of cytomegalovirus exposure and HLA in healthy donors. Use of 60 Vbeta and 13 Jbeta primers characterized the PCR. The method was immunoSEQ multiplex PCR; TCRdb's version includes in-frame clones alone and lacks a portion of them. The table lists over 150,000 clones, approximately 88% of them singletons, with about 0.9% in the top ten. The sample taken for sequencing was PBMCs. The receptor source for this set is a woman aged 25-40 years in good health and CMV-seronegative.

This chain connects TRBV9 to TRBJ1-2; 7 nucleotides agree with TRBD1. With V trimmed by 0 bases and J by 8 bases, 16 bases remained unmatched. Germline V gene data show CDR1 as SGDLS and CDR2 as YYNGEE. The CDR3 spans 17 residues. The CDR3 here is CASSVEGVQGGFKGYTF. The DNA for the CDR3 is TGTGCCAGCAGCGTAGAAGGAGTGCAGGGGGGTTTCAAGGGCTACACCTTC.

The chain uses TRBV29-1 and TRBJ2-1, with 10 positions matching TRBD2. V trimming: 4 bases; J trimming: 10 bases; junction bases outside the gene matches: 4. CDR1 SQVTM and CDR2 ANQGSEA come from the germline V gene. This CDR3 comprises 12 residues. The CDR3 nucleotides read TGCAGCGTTGCCGGACTAGCGGAGGAGCAGTTCTTC. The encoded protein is CSVAGLAEEQFF.

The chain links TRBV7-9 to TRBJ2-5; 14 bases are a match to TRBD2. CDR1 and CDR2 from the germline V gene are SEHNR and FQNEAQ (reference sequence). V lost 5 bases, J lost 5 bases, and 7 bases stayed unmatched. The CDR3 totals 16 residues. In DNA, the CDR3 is TGTGCCAGCAGCACCCGACTAGCGGGAGGGTGGGAGACCCAGTACTTC. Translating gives CASSTRLAGGWETQYF.

Written as DNA, the CDR3 is TGTGCCAGCAGCCCCCGCCCCGGACAGGGGGCGCGAGGCTACACCTTC. Translation: CASSPRPGQGARGYTF. The chain carries TRBV9 and TRBJ1-2; 11 nucleotides line up with TRBD1. Germline values: CDR1 SGDLS, CDR2 YYNGEE. The CDR3 consists of 16 residues. The ends lost 4 bases at V and 8 bases at J; junction bases unmatched: 13.

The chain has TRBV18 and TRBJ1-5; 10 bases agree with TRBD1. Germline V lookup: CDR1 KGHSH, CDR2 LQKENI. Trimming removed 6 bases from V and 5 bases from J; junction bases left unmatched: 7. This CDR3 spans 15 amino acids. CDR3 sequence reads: CASSRDRGPYQPQHF. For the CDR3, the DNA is TGTGCCAGCTCTCGGGACAGGGGTCCCTATCAGCCCCAGCATTTT. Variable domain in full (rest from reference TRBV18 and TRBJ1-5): NAGVMQNPRHLVRRRGQEARLRCSPMKGHSHVYWYRQLPEEGLKFMVYLQKENIIDESGMPKERFSAEFPKEGPSILRIQQVVRGDSAAYFCASSRDRGPYQPQHFGDGTRLSIL.

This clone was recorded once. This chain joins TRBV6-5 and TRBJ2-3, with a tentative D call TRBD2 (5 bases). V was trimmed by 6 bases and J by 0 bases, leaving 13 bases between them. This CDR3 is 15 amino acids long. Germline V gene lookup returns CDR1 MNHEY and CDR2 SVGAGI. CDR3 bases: TGTGCCAGCAGCCTTCTAGGGAGTAGCACAGATACGCAGTATTTT. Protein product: CASSLLGSSTDTQYF.

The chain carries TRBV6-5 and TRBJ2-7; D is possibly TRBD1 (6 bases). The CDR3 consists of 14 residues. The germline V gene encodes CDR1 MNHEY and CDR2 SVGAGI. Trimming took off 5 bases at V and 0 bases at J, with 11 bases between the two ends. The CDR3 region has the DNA TGTGCCAGCAGTCTCCGGGACACCTCCTACGAGCAGTACTTC. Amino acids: CASSLRDTSYEQYF.

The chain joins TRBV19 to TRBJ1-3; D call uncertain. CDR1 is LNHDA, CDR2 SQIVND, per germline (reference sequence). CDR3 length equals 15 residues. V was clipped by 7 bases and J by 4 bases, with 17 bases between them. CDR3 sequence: CASTTSGVKGNTIYF. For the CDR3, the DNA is TGTGCCAGTACCACTTCCGGAGTTAAGGGAAACACCATATATTTT.

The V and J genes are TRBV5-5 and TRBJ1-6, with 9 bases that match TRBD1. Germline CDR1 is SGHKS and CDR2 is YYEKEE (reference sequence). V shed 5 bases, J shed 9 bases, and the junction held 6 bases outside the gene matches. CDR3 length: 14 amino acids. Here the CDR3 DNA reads TGTGCCAGCAGTCCCGGACAGGGGCGTTCACCCCTCCACTTT. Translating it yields CASSPGQGRSPLHF.

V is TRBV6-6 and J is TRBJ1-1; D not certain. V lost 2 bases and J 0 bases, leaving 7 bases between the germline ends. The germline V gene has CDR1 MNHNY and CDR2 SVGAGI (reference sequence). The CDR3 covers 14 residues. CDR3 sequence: CASSYRTVNTEAFF. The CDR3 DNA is TGTGCCAGCAGTTACCGGACTGTGAACACTGAAGCTTTCTTT.

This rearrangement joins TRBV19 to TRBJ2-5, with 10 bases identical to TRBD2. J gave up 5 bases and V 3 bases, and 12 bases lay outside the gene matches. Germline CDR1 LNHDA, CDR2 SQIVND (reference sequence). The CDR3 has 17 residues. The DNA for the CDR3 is TGTGCCAGTAGTATTGGGCTAGCGGGAGTAGGGGTTGAGACCCAGTACTTC. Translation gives CASSIGLAGVGVETQYF.

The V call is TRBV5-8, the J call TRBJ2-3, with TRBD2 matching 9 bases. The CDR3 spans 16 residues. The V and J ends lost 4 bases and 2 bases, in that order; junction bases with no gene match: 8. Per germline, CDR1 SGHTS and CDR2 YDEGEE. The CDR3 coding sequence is TGTGCCAGCAGCCCAGACCAGCGGGGGGACACAGATACGCAGTATTTT. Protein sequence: CASSPDQRGDTDTQYF.

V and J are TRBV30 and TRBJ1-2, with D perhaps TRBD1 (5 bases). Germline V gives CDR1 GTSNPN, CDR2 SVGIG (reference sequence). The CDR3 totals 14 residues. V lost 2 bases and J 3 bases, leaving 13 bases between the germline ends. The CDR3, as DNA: TGTGCCTGGAGTCAAGGGGCGGGATACTATGGCTACACCTTC. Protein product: CAWSQGAGYYGYTF.

CDR3 nucleotide sequence: TGTGCCAGCAGCTTACCTCATGGGACAGGGAGGGTCTACGAGCAGTACTTC. This gives the protein CASSLPHGTGRVYEQYF. The genes are TRBV7-2 and TRBJ2-7; the match to TRBD1 covers 9 bases. The trim removed 2 bases at V and 3 bases at J, leaving 11 bases unmatched. This CDR3 spans 17 amino acids. Germline CDR1 and CDR2: SGHTA and FQGNSA.